Below, one T cell receptor beta chain is given with its context. The antigen remains unidentified. The data were taken from a study of cytomegalovirus exposure and HLA in healthy donors. Study-wide background: The 90 to 150 validation repertoires and the 666 first-cohort repertoires shared a platform, a later analysis reported. Study-level results: Most TCR sequences were uncommon, yet certain public TCRs appeared in many donors. Among the CMV-associated chains, three were confirmed in vitro as specific for CMV antigens. A list of around 160 TCR beta chains associated with cytomegalovirus was given.

Some clones are missing from TCRdb's copy, which holds only in-frame ones; the method was immunoSEQ multiplex PCR. The table includes 110,000 or so clones, 86% detected once. The CDR3 runs to 13 residues. Germline CDR1 SGDLS, CDR2 YYNGEE. Between the trimmed V and J ends, which lost 0 bases and 5 bases, there was a span of 5 bases. Input material: PBMCs. The TCR sequence derives from a man aged 18 to 30 in good health and CMV-seronegative. The rearrangement links TRBV9 to TRBJ1-4; D ambiguous. This CDR3 reads CASSVVENEKLFF. CDR3 sequence (DNA): TGTGCCAGCAGCGTAGTAGAAAATGAAAAACTGTTTTTT.